Shown below are 14 T cell receptor beta chains from a single sample sequenced in a study of neoadjuvant nivolumab and ipilimumab in lung cancer. Assay: immunoSEQ multiplex PCR; the TCRdb copy retains only in-frame clones and omits some. The sample consists of 5,500 to 7,500 clones, 60% to 80% of them appearing once. The sequencing used tumor tissue, collected after neoadjuvant nivolumab, alone or with ipilimumab, at or shortly before surgery. These receptor sequences come from an adult with non-small cell lung cancer.

The chain uses TRBV5-1 and TRBJ2-7; D not resolved. The CDR3 spans 15 residues. V dropped 0 bases and J dropped 4 bases, with 14 bases sitting between them. Per the germline V gene, CDR1 is SGHRS and CDR2 is YFSETQ. The CDR3: CASSLENSFVYEQYF. In DNA, the CDR3 is TGCGCCAGCAGCTTGGAGAACTCCTTCGTTTACGAGCAGTACTTC.

J is TRBJ2-3 and V is TRBV4-1; D possibly corresponds to TRBD2 (6 bases). Germline CDR1 is MGHRA and CDR2 is YSYEKL. V lost 1 base, J lost 2 bases, and 19 bases lay in between. There are 18 residues in the CDR3. CDR3 loop: CASSQATVRERITDTQYF. In DNA form, the CDR3 reads TGCGCCAGCAGCCAAGCTACGGTCCGGGAGCGGATCACAGATACGCAGTATTTT.

The chain employs TRBV7-8 and TRBJ1-5; D is unclear. The germline V and J ends were trimmed by 1 base and 9 bases, with 19 bases remaining between them. There are 16 residues in the CDR3. CDR1 and CDR2 from the germline V gene are SGHVS and FQNEAQ. CDR3 DNA sequence: TGTGCCAGCAGCTTAGAGGCGCAGAGACAATCGTGGCCCCAGCATTTT. This translates into CASSLEAQRQSWPQHF.

The gene calls are TRBV9 and TRBJ2-3; TRBD2 agrees at 12 bases. Germline-derived CDR1 and CDR2 are SGDLS and YYNGEE. The junction had 5 bases not matched to a gene; V was cut back by 0 bases and J by 6 bases. CDR3 length equals 16 residues. The CDR3 loop is CASSVGTSGRLDTQYF. The CDR3 DNA is TGTGCCAGCAGCGTAGGAACTAGCGGGAGGTTGGATACGCAGTATTTT.

The chain uses TRBV19 and TRBJ1-2; TRBD1 matches 7 bases. The germline gives CDR1 LNHDA, CDR2 SQIVND (reference sequence). The V gene end was trimmed by 6 bases and the J gene end by 7 bases; junction bases not matched to a gene: 17. The CDR3 totals 16 residues. The CDR3 bases are TGTGCCAGTAGCAGAAAACCGGGACAGACCTATTTTGGCTACACCTTC. It codes for CASSRKPGQTYFGYTF.

The chain combines TRBV10-1 with TRBJ1-3; 10 bases map to TRBD1. The CDR3 runs 16 residues. Germline V lookup: CDR1 WNHNN, CDR2 SYGVQD (reference sequence). The V and J ends lost 0 bases and 2 bases, in that order; junction bases with no gene match: 1. CDR3 nucleotides: TGCGCCAGCAGTGAGTCGACAGGGGGCACTGGAAACACCATATATTTT. Its protein is CASSESTGGTGNTIYF.

There are a few counts of this clone. The V and J genes are TRBV5-6 and TRBJ2-7; 8 positions match TRBD1. With 0 bases clipped from V and 1 base from J, the junction kept 3 bases outside the gene matches. The CDR3 runs 15 residues. The germline V gene has CDR1 SGHDT and CDR2 YYEEEE. The CDR3 is CASSLVGQASYEQYF. DNA of the CDR3: TGTGCCAGCAGCTTGGTGGGACAGGCTTCCTACGAGCAGTACTTC.

This clone has only a few counts. The chain joins TRBV10-3 to TRBJ2-7; TRBD2 matches 7 bases. V lost 2 bases, J lost 3 bases, and 10 bases stayed unmatched. Germline assignment: CDR1 ENHRY and CDR2 SYGVKD. The CDR3 has 16 amino acids. The CDR3 DNA is TGTGCCATCAGTGAGATAGGTAGCGGGCCATACTACGAGCAGTACTTC. Translating gives CAISEIGSGPYYEQYF.

The rearrangement links TRBV7-8 to TRBJ1-2, with D maybe TRBD1 (6 bases). The ends were cut back, 5 bases at V and 5 bases at J, with 15 bases in the middle. This CDR3 spans 14 amino acids. Germline CDR1 reads SGHVS; CDR2 reads FQNEAQ. CDR3 DNA sequence: TGTGCCAGCAGCCTTAACAGGGATAAGTATGGCTACACCTTC. Translating it yields CASSLNRDKYGYTF.

V is TRBV5-1 and J is TRBJ2-3, with a tentative D call TRBD2 (5 bases). Per the germline V gene, CDR1 is SGHRS and CDR2 is YFSETQ. Between the trimmed V and J ends, which lost 3 bases and 3 bases, there was a span of 14 bases. The CDR3 has 15 amino acids. The CDR3 DNA follows: TGCGCCAGCAGCTACCAGGAGCGGAGAACAGATACGCAGTATTTT. This translates into CASSYQERRTDTQYF.

V usage is TRBV5-1 and J usage is TRBJ2-5, with TRBD2 matching 11 bases. Unmatched junction bases numbered 12, after V lost 4 bases and J lost 1 base. CDR1 SGHRS and CDR2 YFSETQ come from the germline V gene. CDR3 size: 18 residues. In nucleotides, the CDR3 is TGCGCCAGCAGCACCGGGGTGCTAGCGGGAGGAGGCCAAGAGACCCAGTACTTC. It is translated as CASSTGVLAGGGQETQYF.

This clone was seen more than once but under ten times. The CDR3: CASSTWTGLTDTQYF. CDR3 DNA sequence: TGTGCCAGCAGCACCTGGACAGGACTCACAGATACGCAGTATTTT. The chain couples TRBV7-9 to TRBJ2-3; 7 nucleotides match TRBD1. V shed 5 bases, J shed 2 bases, and the junction held 7 bases outside the gene matches. The CDR3 extends over 15 amino acids. Germline values: CDR1 SEHNR, CDR2 FQNEAQ (reference sequence).

The rearrangement links TRBV5-1 to TRBJ1-2; D gene uncertain. Trimming took 4 bases from V and 2 from J, leaving 18 bases between them. Germline V gene lookup returns CDR1 SGHRS and CDR2 YFSETQ. CDR3 length equals 16 residues. This CDR3 reads CASSPGTEAVNYGYTF. CDR3 DNA: TGCGCCAGCAGCCCCGGTACAGAAGCGGTAAACTATGGCTACACCTTC.

The V call is TRBV7-8, the J call TRBJ2-2; D is perhaps TRBD1 (5 bases). CDR1 is SGHVS and CDR2 is FQNEAQ in the germline V gene. This CDR3 has 16 residues. V shed 1 base and J shed 2 bases, with 11 bases lying between them. For the CDR3, the DNA is TGTGCCAGCAGCTTAGATGACAGTATAAACACCGGGGAGCTGTTTTTT. Protein: CASSLDDSINTGELFF.